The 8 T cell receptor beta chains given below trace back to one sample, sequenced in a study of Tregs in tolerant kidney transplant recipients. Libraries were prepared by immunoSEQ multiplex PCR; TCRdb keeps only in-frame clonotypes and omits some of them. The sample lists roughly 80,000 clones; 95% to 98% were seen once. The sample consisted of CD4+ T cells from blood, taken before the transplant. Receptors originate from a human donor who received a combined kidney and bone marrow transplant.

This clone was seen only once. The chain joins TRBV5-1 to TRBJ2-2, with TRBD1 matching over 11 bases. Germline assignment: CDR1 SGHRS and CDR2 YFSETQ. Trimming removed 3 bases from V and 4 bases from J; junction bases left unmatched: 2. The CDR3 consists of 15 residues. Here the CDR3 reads CASSWTGGRTGELFF. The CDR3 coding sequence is TGCGCCAGCAGCTGGACAGGGGGCCGCACCGGGGAGCTGTTTTTT.

CDR3 nucleotides: TGTGCCAGCAGTGCAGGGCACTCTGGAAACACCATATATTTT. It is translated as CASSAGHSGNTIYF. The rearrangement uses TRBV6-1 and TRBJ1-3; D perhaps matches TRBD1 (5 bases). V gave up 4 bases and J gave up 0 bases, with 7 bases separating them. Germline loops: CDR1 MNHNS, CDR2 SASEGT. This CDR3 comprises 14 residues.

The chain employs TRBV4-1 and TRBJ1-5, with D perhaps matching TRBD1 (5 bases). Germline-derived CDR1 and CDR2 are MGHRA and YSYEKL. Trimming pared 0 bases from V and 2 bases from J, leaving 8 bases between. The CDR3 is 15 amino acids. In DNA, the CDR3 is TGCGCCAGCAGCCAAGATCAAGGGGGCAATCAGCCCCAGCATTTT. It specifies CASSQDQGGNQPQHF.

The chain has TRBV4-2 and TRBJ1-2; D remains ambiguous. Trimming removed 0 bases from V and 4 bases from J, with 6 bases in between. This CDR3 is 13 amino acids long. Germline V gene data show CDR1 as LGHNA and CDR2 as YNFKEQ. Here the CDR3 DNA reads TGTGCCAGCAGCCAAGATAGATTCTATGGCTACACCTTC. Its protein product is CASSQDRFYGYTF.

DNA of the CDR3: TGTGCCAGCAGCTTATGGGGACTTCCCCAGGAGACCCAGTACTTC. This encodes CASSLWGLPQETQYF. The chain recombines TRBV7-2 with TRBJ2-5; maybe TRBD2 (6 bases). The V end lost 2 bases, the J end lost 5 bases, and 15 bases lay between the germline ends. Germline V gene sequence: CDR1 SGHTA, CDR2 FQGNSA. The CDR3 extends over 15 amino acids.

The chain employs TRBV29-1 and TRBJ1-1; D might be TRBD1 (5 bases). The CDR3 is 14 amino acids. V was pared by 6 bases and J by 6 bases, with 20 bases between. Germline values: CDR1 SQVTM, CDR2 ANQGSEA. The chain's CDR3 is CSVSELRPGAEAFF. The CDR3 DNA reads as TGCAGCGTATCCGAGTTGCGGCCGGGGGCTGAAGCTTTCTTT.

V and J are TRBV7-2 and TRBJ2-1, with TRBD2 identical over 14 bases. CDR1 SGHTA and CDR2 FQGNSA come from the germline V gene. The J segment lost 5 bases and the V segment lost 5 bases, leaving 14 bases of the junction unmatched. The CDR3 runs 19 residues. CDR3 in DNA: TGTGCCAGCAGCCCCCGACTAGCGGGAGGGCGCTTGCTGCACAATGAGCAGTTCTTC. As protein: CASSPRLAGGRLLHNEQFF.

Here the CDR3 reads CASSSPSGENTEAFF. In DNA form, the CDR3 reads TGTGCCAGCTCATCTCCCTCAGGGGAGAACACTGAAGCTTTCTTT. The gene calls are TRBV18 and TRBJ1-1; weak D call: TRBD1 (6 bases). This CDR3 is 15 amino acids long. V dropped 5 bases and J dropped 1 base, with 14 bases sitting between them. Germline loops: CDR1 KGHSH, CDR2 LQKENI.